A single sample is the source of the 9 T cell receptor beta chains below, sequenced in a study of T cell responses to AZD1222 COVID-19 vaccine (TCRdb year 2021). The time point label on this specimen signifies: about 28 days (+/-7) after the second vaccine dose. Library prep was done by the immunoSEQ multiplex PCR assay. As stored in TCRdb, this immuneACCESS dataset retains in-frame rearrangements with V and J assigned. A fraction of the clones does not appear; measured against another copy, unresolved V genes explain less than half of the discrepancy, and the remainder lacks a known reason. Recorded for this sample are about 85,000 clones; less than 85% of them occurred a single time. The top ten clones comprise more than 4% of the sample. Sequencing used peripheral blood, obtained 28 days after the second AZD1222 dose. The receptors were sampled from an adult who received the AZD1222 COVID-19 vaccine.

CDR3 sequence reads: CATLDRKVNNYGYTF. The CDR3 bases are TGTGCCACTCTGGACAGAAAAGTAAACAACTATGGCTACACCTTC. The V gene is TRBV19, the J gene TRBJ1-2, with D possibly being TRBD1 (6 bases). Trimming pared 10 bases from V and 2 bases from J, leaving 20 bases between. The germline V gene has CDR1 LNHDA and CDR2 SQIVND (reference sequence). This CDR3 is built from 15 residues. The variable domain in full, completed from reference TRBV19 and TRBJ1-2, reads DGGITQSPKYLFRKEGQNVTLSCEQNLNHDAMYWYRQDPGQGLRLIYYSQIVNDFQKGDIAEGYSVSREKKESFPLTVTSAQKNPTAFYLCATLDRKVNNYGYTFGSGTRLTVV.

This chain joins TRBV12-5 and TRBJ2-1; D is unclear. The CDR3 extends over 14 amino acids. The V gene's germline CDR1 is LGHNT and CDR2 FRNRAP. The V end was cut by 0 bases, the J end by 2 bases, with 5 bases between. CDR3 nucleotide sequence: TGTGCTAGTGGTTTGGTAGAGGCCTACAATGAGCAGTTCTTC. It yields the protein CASGLVEAYNEQFF.

This clone was detected only a few times. V usage is TRBV4-3 and J usage is TRBJ1-6; the D gene is possibly TRBD1 (6 bases). The germline gives CDR1 LGHNA, CDR2 YSLEER. The CDR3 runs to 15 residues. V was clipped by 0 bases and J by 10 bases, with 13 bases between them. The CDR3 DNA reads TGCGCCAGCAGCCAAGATTACAGGGACGACTCACCCCTCCACTTT. Amino acid sequence: CASSQDYRDDSPLHF.

The CDR3 is CASSPGLAGGDEQFF. The CDR3 DNA reads TGTGCCAGCTCACCGGGACTAGCGGGGGGGGATGAGCAGTTCTTC. The genes are TRBV18 and TRBJ2-1; 16 bases are shared with TRBD2. Germline CDR1 reads KGHSH; CDR2 reads LQKENI. This CDR3 is built from 15 residues. With 3 bases clipped from V and 8 bases from J, the junction kept 1 base outside the gene matches. The full variable domain, its missing parts supplied by reference TRBV18 and TRBJ2-1, is NAGVMQNPRHLVRRRGQEARLRCSPMKGHSHVYWYRQLPEEGLKFMVYLQKENIIDESGMPKERFSAEFPKEGPSILRIQQVVRGDSAAYFCASSPGLAGGDEQFFGPGTRLTVL.

This clone was recorded once. V is TRBV19 and J is TRBJ1-2, with 9 bases fitting TRBD1. This CDR3 spans 14 amino acids. Germline CDR1 LNHDA, CDR2 SQIVND (reference sequence). The junction had 7 bases not matched to a gene; V was cut back by 7 bases and J by 4 bases. For the CDR3, the DNA is TGTGCCAGTACCCCCGGGACAGGGCCCTATGGCTACACCTTC. Translated, it gives CASTPGTGPYGYTF.

The chain links TRBV2 to TRBJ1-1; perhaps TRBD1 as D (6 bases). This CDR3 spans 11 amino acids. Germline CDR1 is SNHLY and CDR2 is FYNNEI. Trimming took 8 bases from V and 6 from J, leaving 10 bases between them. CDR3 sequence: CASHREAEAFF. As DNA, the CDR3 is TGTGCCAGCCACAGGGAAGCTGAAGCTTTCTTT.

The chain combines TRBV30 with TRBJ2-7; a possible D gene is TRBD1 (5 bases). Germline CDR1 GTSNPN, CDR2 SVGIG (reference sequence). There are 13 residues in the CDR3. Trimming stripped 1 base from V and 3 bases from J, with 10 bases between. In nucleotides, the CDR3 is TGTGCCTGGAGTGAACAAGGGGTCTACGAGCAGTACTTC. Protein: CAWSEQGVYEQYF. The full variable domain, its missing parts supplied by reference TRBV30 and TRBJ2-7, is SQTIHQWPATLVQPVGSPLSLECTVEGTSNPNLYWYRQAAGRGLQLLFYSVGIGQISSEVPQNLSASRPQDRQFILSSKKLLLSDSGFYLCAWSEQGVYEQYFGPGTRLTVT.

This sequence joins TRBV13 and TRBJ1-5, with 7 bases fitting TRBD1. The V segment lost 4 bases and the J segment 6 bases; nucleotides outside the gene matches: 9. Germline assignment: CDR1 PRHDT and CDR2 FYEKMQ (reference sequence). The CDR3 loop spans 15 amino acids. The CDR3 sequence: CASSSSGGLGQPQHF. CDR3 nucleotide sequence: TGTGCCAGCAGCTCGTCAGGGGGATTGGGTCAGCCCCAGCATTTT.

This clone was found once. The rearrangement joins TRBV6-5 to TRBJ1-2; TRBD1 might be the D (6 bases). Germline V gives CDR1 MNHEY, CDR2 SVGAGI. V was trimmed by 4 bases and J by 4 bases, leaving 10 bases between them. The CDR3 length is 13 residues. In nucleotides, the CDR3 is TGTGCCAGCAGTTCCATGGGGGCCTATGGCTACACCTTC. Encoded protein: CASSSMGAYGYTF.